This T cell receptor (beta chain) is from a study of cytomegalovirus exposure and HLA in healthy donors. PCR was performed using 60 Vbeta and 13 Jbeta primers. Repertoires were generated with immunoSEQ multiplex PCR, while TCRdb's copy carries only in-frame clones and drops some. The profile shows 160,000 or so clones, about 72% of them singletons. Germline V gives CDR1 SNHLY, CDR2 FYNNEI. The CDR3 has 12 residues. This clonotype was obtained from a male donor in good health and CMV-seronegative. Sample: PBMCs. The gene calls are TRBV2 and TRBJ1-1, with D hard to call. The CDR3 bases are TGTGCAGAAAGGGAGACTAACACTGAAGCTTTCTTT. The encoded protein is CAERETNTEAFF.